The 21 T cell receptor beta chains reported below all come from one sample, sequenced in a study of cytomegalovirus exposure and HLA in healthy donors. PCR was performed using 60 Vbeta and 13 Jbeta primers. Data came from immunoSEQ multiplex PCR; TCRdb stores just in-frame clones and leaves some out. The sample lists 89,000 or so clones, around 80% occurring once. The sequenced material came from PBMCs. The source of these receptors is a young man in good health and CMV-seropositive.

The chain recombines TRBV2 with TRBJ2-5, with TRBD1 matching over 9 bases. V lost 9 bases to trimming and J lost 5 bases; unmatched junction nucleotides: 10. Germline V gene sequence: CDR1 SNHLY, CDR2 FYNNEI. The CDR3 is made up of 14 amino acids. DNA for the CDR3: TGTGCCAGTATACCACAGGGGGCATGGGAGACCCAGTACTTC. Protein product: CASIPQGAWETQYF.

V usage is TRBV2 and J usage is TRBJ2-1, with TRBD2 matching over 13 bases. The ends lost 7 bases at V and 7 bases at J; junction bases unmatched: 4. Germline V gene lookup returns CDR1 SNHLY and CDR2 FYNNEI. This CDR3 has 14 residues. CDR3 residues: CASIELAGGNEQFF. The DNA of the CDR3 is TGTGCCAGCATCGAACTAGCGGGGGGGAATGAGCAGTTCTTC.

The chain links TRBV9 to TRBJ2-5; D gene ambiguous. The V end lost 2 bases, the J end lost 5 bases, and 10 bases lay between the germline ends. There are 13 residues in the CDR3. Germline CDR1 reads SGDLS; CDR2 reads YYNGEE. CDR3 in amino acids: CASSVDGWETQYF. Here the CDR3 DNA reads TGTGCCAGCAGCGTCGATGGCTGGGAGACCCAGTACTTC.

In this sample, this clone turned up once. The chain uses TRBV5-1 and TRBJ1-3; no definite D call. Germline-derived CDR1 and CDR2 are SGHRS and YFSETQ. V was clipped by 0 bases and J by 1 base, with 11 bases between them. The CDR3 contains 16 residues. The DNA for the CDR3 is TGCGCCAGCAGCTTGGGAGCGTCGGGGTCTGGAAACACCATATATTTT. Residues: CASSLGASGSGNTIYF.

The V and J genes are TRBV5-6 and TRBJ1-1, with 8 bases lining up with TRBD1. V lost 4 bases, J lost 4 bases, and 9 bases stayed unmatched. Germline CDR1 reads SGHDT; CDR2 reads YYEEEE. The CDR3 has 15 amino acids. The CDR3 sequence: CASSRGTGIPTEAFF. DNA of the CDR3: TGTGCCAGCAGCAGAGGGACAGGCATCCCCACTGAAGCTTTCTTT.

There are a few counts of this clone. J is TRBJ2-7 and V is TRBV30; 7 nucleotides match TRBD1. V was pared by 0 bases and J by 0 bases, with 8 bases of the junction left unmatched. Germline CDR1 and CDR2: GTSNPN and SVGIG (reference sequence). This CDR3 is built from 16 residues. For the CDR3, the DNA is TGTGCCTGGAGTGTACGTGGCAGGGGGAGCTCCTACGAGCAGTACTTC. This translates into CAWSVRGRGSSYEQYF.

This clone was seen more than once but under ten times. The rearrangement uses TRBV4-1 and TRBJ2-6; possibly TRBD1 for D (6 bases). V gave up 8 bases and J gave up 4 bases, with 18 bases separating them. Germline V gene sequence: CDR1 MGHRA, CDR2 YSYEKL. There are 16 residues in the CDR3. The CDR3 DNA follows: TGCGCCAGCCTCCCCCATAGGGGGTCCGGGGCCAACGTCCTGACTTTC. Its protein is CASLPHRGSGANVLTF.

The chain couples TRBV5-1 to TRBJ1-6; 8 nucleotides align to TRBD1. CDR3 size: 14 residues. V shed 0 bases, J shed 7 bases, and the junction held 0 bases outside the gene matches. Germline V gives CDR1 SGHRS, CDR2 YFSETQ. The CDR3 DNA sequence: TGCGCCAGCAGCTTGGGACAGGGGAATTCACCCCTCCACTTT. It codes for CASSLGQGNSPLHF.

The chain joins TRBV5-4 to TRBJ1-2; D is perhaps TRBD1 (5 bases). The CDR3 has 14 amino acids. V was clipped by 4 bases and J by 5 bases, with 15 bases between them. Germline CDR1 and CDR2: SGHNT and YYREEE (reference sequence). The CDR3 is CASSDQGSAYGYTF. The CDR3 DNA follows: TGTGCCAGCAGCGACCAGGGTTCAGCTTATGGCTACACCTTC.

The chain recombines TRBV5-6 with TRBJ2-7, with a tentative D call TRBD1 (5 bases). CDR3 length: 15 residues. Germline V CDR1 and CDR2: SGHDT, YYEEEE. V lost 2 bases and J 2 bases, leaving 14 bases between the germline ends. The CDR3 DNA reads TGTGCCAGCAGCTTCAGGGTTTTAGGACCCTACGAGCAGTACTTC. Translation gives CASSFRVLGPYEQYF.

J is TRBJ1-5 and V is TRBV7-2, with TRBD1 identical over 10 bases. The CDR3 has 16 residues. Germline V gene lookup returns CDR1 SGHTA and CDR2 FQGNSA. V lost 1 base and J lost 3; bases outside the gene matches: 3. As DNA, the CDR3 is TGTGCCAGCAGCTTAGTGGGGACAGGGGTCAATCAGCCCCAGCATTTT. This sequence encodes CASSLVGTGVNQPQHF.

The CDR3 is CAWSVQENSQPQHF. DNA for the CDR3: TGTGCCTGGAGTGTACAGGAAAACAGTCAGCCCCAGCATTTT. The chain recombines TRBV30 with TRBJ1-5; D might be TRBD1 (5 bases). The CDR3 covers 14 residues. The germline V and J ends were trimmed by 0 bases and 6 bases, with 12 bases remaining between them. Germline values: CDR1 GTSNPN, CDR2 SVGIG (reference sequence).

Only a few counts were recorded for this clone. This chain joins TRBV5-1 and TRBJ2-3; TRBD2 matches 8 bases. V gave up 1 base and J gave up 4 bases; unmatched junction bases: 5. Germline V gene data show CDR1 as SGHRS and CDR2 as YFSETQ. This CDR3 contains 15 residues. The CDR3 DNA sequence: TGCGCCAGCAGCTTGAACGGGGGGGCGGCAGATACGCAGTATTTT. As protein: CASSLNGGAADTQYF.

The chain employs TRBV29-1 and TRBJ2-7; no clear D gene. The V end was cut by 4 bases, the J end by 2 bases, with 9 bases between. Per germline, CDR1 SQVTM and CDR2 ANQGSEA. The CDR3 sequence is 12 residues long. The CDR3 spells CSVAATAYEQYF. Written as DNA, the CDR3 is TGCAGCGTTGCGGCCACAGCCTACGAGCAGTACTTC.

The chain combines TRBV25-1 with TRBJ2-3; D gene unclear. CDR3 size: 15 residues. The V end lost 1 base, the J end lost 2 bases, and 10 bases lay between the germline ends. Germline V gives CDR1 MGHDK, CDR2 SYGVNS. The CDR3 region is CASSEFSPPTDTQYF. The CDR3 DNA reads as TGTGCCAGCAGTGAATTTAGCCCCCCCACAGATACGCAGTATTTT.

V usage is TRBV10-1 and J usage is TRBJ2-1; 11 nucleotides align to TRBD1. The junction had 3 bases not matched to a gene; V was cut back by 2 bases and J by 9 bases. There are 14 residues in the CDR3. Germline CDR1 is WNHNN and CDR2 is SYGVQD (reference sequence). The CDR3 sequence is CASSEGQGAGEQFF. In nucleotides, the CDR3 is TGCGCCAGCAGTGAGGGACAGGGGGCCGGTGAGCAGTTCTTC.

The chain joins TRBV7-8 to TRBJ1-5, with TRBD1 matching 7 bases. This CDR3 is built from 15 residues. Germline CDR1 is SGHVS and CDR2 is FQNEAQ. V was clipped by 2 bases and J by 11 bases; unmatched bases: 12. CDR3 DNA sequence: TGTGCCAGCAGCTTAAATACAGGGGAGATTAGCACCCAGCATTTT. It specifies CASSLNTGEISTQHF.

The V and J genes are TRBV5-4 and TRBJ1-2; TRBD1 matches at 8 bases. From germline, CDR1 is SGHNT and CDR2 YYREEE (reference sequence). This CDR3 is 14 amino acids long. Trimming cost V 4 bases and J 7 bases; bases outside gene matches: 9. As DNA, the CDR3 is TGTGCCAGCAGCGCCCGACAGGGGTCGTCTGGCTACACCTTC. It yields the protein CASSARQGSSGYTF.

The chain combines TRBV4-1 with TRBJ2-1, with 11 bases aligning to TRBD2. The ends lost 4 bases at V and 4 bases at J; junction bases unmatched: 6. The CDR3 is 16 residues long. Germline CDR1 is MGHRA and CDR2 is YSYEKL. CDR3 sequence (DNA): TGCGCCAGCAGCCGAGCGCTAGCGGGGGGTTACAATGAGCAGTTCTTC. Its translation: CASSRALAGGYNEQFF.

The rearrangement uses TRBV5-1 and TRBJ2-3, with no clear D. Trimming pared 0 bases from V and 3 bases from J, leaving 8 bases between. The CDR3 covers 14 residues. Germline V gene lookup returns CDR1 SGHRS and CDR2 YFSETQ. The CDR3 DNA is TGCGCCAGCAGCTTGGGGGCAGAAACAGATACGCAGTATTTT. The encoded protein is CASSLGAETDTQYF.

The chain carries TRBV6-5 and TRBJ1-1; TRBD1 might be the D (6 bases). The V end was cut by 7 bases, the J end by 3 bases, with 18 bases between. The length of the CDR3 is 15 residues. CDR1 and CDR2 (germline): MNHEY, SVGAGI. The CDR3 bases are TGTGCCAGCACCTTGGCGTGGGGGCAGGACACTGAAGCTTTCTTT. This gives the protein CASTLAWGQDTEAFF.